This T cell receptor (beta chain) stems from a study of blood T cell repertoires in COVID-19. Per the germline V gene, CDR1 is MDHEN and CDR2 is SYDVKM. Trimming stripped 4 bases from V and 8 bases from J, with 9 bases between. The CDR3 covers 12 residues. Profiling relied on immunoSEQ multiplex PCR, and the TCRdb table lists in-frame clones only, not all of them. The data show 200,000 to 300,000 clones, with about nine tenths seen just once and 2.6% held by the top ten. The clonotype originates from a person under 35 with COVID-19, enrolled during active disease. The sample comprised peripheral blood. The chain carries TRBV28 and TRBJ2-1; no definite D call. The CDR3 DNA sequence: TGTGCCAGCAGTTGGGCGCCCCATGAGCAGTTCTTC. Translation gives CASSWAPHEQFF.